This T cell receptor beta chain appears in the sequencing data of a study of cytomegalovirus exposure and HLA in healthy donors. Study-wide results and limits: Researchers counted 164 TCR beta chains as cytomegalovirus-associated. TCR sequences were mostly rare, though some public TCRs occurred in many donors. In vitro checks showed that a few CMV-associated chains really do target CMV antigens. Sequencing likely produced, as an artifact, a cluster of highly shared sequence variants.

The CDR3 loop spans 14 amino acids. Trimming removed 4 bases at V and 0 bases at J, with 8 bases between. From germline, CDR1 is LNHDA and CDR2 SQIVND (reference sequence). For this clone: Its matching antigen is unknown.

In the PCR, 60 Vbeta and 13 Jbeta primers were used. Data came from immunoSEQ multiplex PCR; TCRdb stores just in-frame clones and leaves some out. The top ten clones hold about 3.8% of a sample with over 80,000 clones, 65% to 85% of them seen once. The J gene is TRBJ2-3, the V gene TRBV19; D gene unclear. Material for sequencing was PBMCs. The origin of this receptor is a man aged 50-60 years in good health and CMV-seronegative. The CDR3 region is CASSSQASTDTQYF. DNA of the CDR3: TGTGCCAGTAGTAGCCAGGCAAGCACAGATACGCAGTATTTT.